These 27 T cell receptor beta chains were all obtained from the same sample, sequenced in a study of cytomegalovirus exposure and HLA in healthy donors. With 60 Vbeta and 13 Jbeta primers, the PCR was carried out. Sequencing was performed with immunoSEQ multiplex PCR; in TCRdb, only in-frame clones are kept and a portion is missing. The sample gives some 150,000 clones, more than 65% of which show up once; approximately 1.6% is in the top ten. The sequencing input was PBMCs. The receptors come from a woman aged 30 to 39 in good health and CMV-seronegative.

This chain joins TRBV29-1 and TRBJ2-1; TRBD1 might be the D (5 bases). This CDR3 has 8 amino acids. CDR1 and CDR2 from the germline V gene are SQVTM and ANQGSEA. Written as DNA, the CDR3 is TGCAGTTCAGGGGAGCAGTTCTTC. This encodes CSSGEQFF.

The genes are TRBV5-5 and TRBJ2-7; TRBD1 matches 9 bases. Germline CDR1 and CDR2: SGHKS and YYEKEE (reference sequence). The CDR3 runs 16 residues. The trim removed 2 bases at V and 5 bases at J, leaving 11 bases unmatched. Here the CDR3 reads CASSFPLQGAIHEQYF. The CDR3 DNA reads TGTGCCAGCAGCTTTCCCTTACAGGGGGCTATACACGAGCAGTACTTC.

V usage is TRBV5-1 and J usage is TRBJ1-4; TRBD1 agrees at 8 bases. CDR3 length: 14 residues. V lost 4 bases, J lost 8 bases, and 7 bases stayed unmatched. Germline V gene data show CDR1 as SGHRS and CDR2 as YFSETQ. CDR3 sequence: CASSPGQGTEKLFF. The CDR3 DNA is TGCGCCAGCAGCCCAGGACAGGGAACCGAAAAACTGTTTTTT.

V is TRBV5-6 and J is TRBJ2-7; 7 nucleotides line up with TRBD2. The ends lost 4 bases at V and 1 base at J; junction bases unmatched: 5. This CDR3 contains 14 residues. CDR1 is SGHDT and CDR2 is YYEEEE in the germline V gene. CDR3 sequence: CASSAGGGSYEQYF. DNA for the CDR3: TGTGCCAGCAGCGCGGGCGGGGGTTCCTACGAGCAGTACTTC.

DNA for the CDR3: TGTGCCAGCAGAGAGTCAGGGGGACAGCCCCAGCATTTT. It translates to CASRESGGQPQHF. The rearrangement links TRBV6-1 to TRBJ1-5; 7 bases align to TRBD1. This CDR3 comprises 13 residues. Germline lookup yields CDR1 MNHNS and CDR2 SASEGT. Trimming took 6 bases from V and 7 from J; bases not matched to a gene: 6.

This clone was picked up a small number of times. The chain carries TRBV15 and TRBJ1-3; 8 nucleotides line up with TRBD1. The germline CDR1 and CDR2 sequences are LNHNV and YYDKDF (reference sequence). The CDR3 has 16 amino acids. V gave up 5 bases and J gave up 4 bases; unmatched junction bases: 10. CDR3 nucleotides: TGTGCCACCAGCTGGAGCAGGACAGGGTTCGGAAACACCATATATTTT. Protein sequence: CATSWSRTGFGNTIYF.

This clone was seen a few times. The chain is built from TRBV6-5 and TRBJ2-7; 15 bases agree with TRBD2. This CDR3 contains 14 residues. J was trimmed by 5 bases and V by 7 bases; bases with no gene match: 3. Germline V gives CDR1 MNHEY, CDR2 SVGAGI. The CDR3 here is CASTGTSGRNEQYF. The CDR3 DNA reads as TGTGCCAGCACTGGGACTAGCGGGAGGAACGAGCAGTACTTC.

The chain combines TRBV2 with TRBJ1-2; TRBD1 matches at 8 bases. J gave up 2 bases and V 6 bases, and 8 bases lay outside the gene matches. Germline CDR1 and CDR2: SNHLY and FYNNEI. The CDR3 has 15 amino acids. Here the CDR3 reads CASSLRQGINYGYTF. For the CDR3, the DNA is TGTGCCAGCAGCCTGAGACAGGGGATAAACTATGGCTACACCTTC.

V is TRBV27 and J is TRBJ2-7, with 11 bases identical to TRBD1. The V and J ends lost 9 bases and 4 bases, in that order; junction bases with no gene match: 11. CDR1 is MNHEY and CDR2 is SMNVEV in the germline V gene (reference sequence). The CDR3 covers 15 residues. This chain's CDR3 is CASTPRTGGGYEQYF. The CDR3 DNA is TGTGCCAGTACACCCAGGACAGGGGGCGGATACGAGCAGTACTTC.

The genes are TRBV2 and TRBJ2-7, with D maybe TRBD2 (6 bases). CDR1 is SNHLY and CDR2 is FYNNEI in the germline V gene. V was shortened by 6 bases and J by 6 bases, with 21 bases between the two germline ends. The CDR3 is made up of 15 amino acids. The CDR3 protein is CASSEHVGGGAEQYF. CDR3 coding DNA: TGTGCCAGCAGCGAACACGTGGGGGGAGGTGCCGAGCAGTACTTC.

This clone came up once. The CDR3 DNA follows: TGTGCCACCAGCAGAGACACAGGGGGCCTCTACCAGCCCCAGCATTTT. Its protein product is CATSRDTGGLYQPQHF. The rearrangement joins TRBV15 to TRBJ1-5; 9 positions match TRBD1. Germline CDR1 LNHNV, CDR2 YYDKDF (reference sequence). V was clipped by 0 bases and J by 7 bases; unmatched bases: 7. This CDR3 comprises 16 residues.

This clone was recorded once. The rearrangement uses TRBV7-9 and TRBJ1-2; TRBD1 matches 7 bases. The CDR3 is 15 amino acids. In germline, CDR1 is SEHNR, CDR2 FQNEAQ (reference sequence). V dropped 4 bases and J dropped 0; count of bases not matched to a gene: 5. Here the CDR3 DNA reads TGTGCCAGCAGCTCGAAGGGGGCATCTAACTATGGCTACACCTTC. Encoded protein: CASSSKGASNYGYTF.

The chain links TRBV5-4 to TRBJ2-7; TRBD2 matches 8 bases. Trimming removed 1 base from V and 3 bases from J; junction bases left unmatched: 6. This CDR3 is built from 15 residues. The germline V gene has CDR1 SGHNT and CDR2 YYREEE (reference sequence). Here the CDR3 DNA reads TGTGCCAGCAGCTTGACTAGCGGAGTTAGCTACGAGCAGTACTTC. Amino acids: CASSLTSGVSYEQYF.

The chain links TRBV19 to TRBJ2-7; 11 bases agree with TRBD2. This CDR3 has 15 residues. With 4 bases clipped from V and 5 bases from J, the junction kept 7 bases outside the gene matches. The germline gives CDR1 LNHDA, CDR2 SQIVND (reference sequence). The chain's CDR3 is CASSSMVGLADEQYF. The CDR3 DNA follows: TGTGCCAGTAGTAGCATGGTGGGACTAGCGGACGAGCAGTACTTC.

The J gene is TRBJ1-4, the V gene TRBV5-1, with 7 bases fitting TRBD1. CDR3 length: 15 amino acids. V dropped 1 base and J dropped 3; count of bases not matched to a gene: 3. Germline V gene sequence: CDR1 SGHRS, CDR2 YFSETQ. CDR3 DNA sequence: TGCGCCAGCAGCTTGATTCAGGGGGCTAATGAAAAACTGTTTTTT. Encoded protein: CASSLIQGANEKLFF.

This clone showed up just a few times. The V call is TRBV25-1, the J call TRBJ1-6; TRBD1 agrees at 7 bases. The CDR3 runs to 12 residues. Per germline, CDR1 MGHDK and CDR2 SYGVNS. V trimming: 4 bases; J trimming: 14 bases; junction bases outside the gene matches: 5. The CDR3 spells CASSVNRGTLHF. CDR3 coding DNA: TGTGCCAGCAGTGTAAACAGGGGAACCCTCCACTTT. Based on the CDR3 plus reference TRBV25-1 and TRBJ1-6, the full variable domain is EADIYQTPRYLVIGTGKKITLECSQTMGHDKMYWYQQDPGMELHLIHYSYGVNSTEKGDLSSESTVSRIRTEHFPLTLESARPSHTSQYLCASSVNRGTLHFGNGTRLTVT.

The DNA of the CDR3 is TGTGCCAGCAGCCAACCAGGACAGGGGTATGAGCAGTACTTC. It codes for CASSQPGQGYEQYF. This chain links TRBV6-5 with TRBJ2-7; 9 bases fit TRBD1. CDR1 is MNHEY, CDR2 SVGAGI, per germline. The CDR3 spans 14 residues. J lost 7 bases, V lost 6 bases, and 10 bases had no gene match.

The V and J genes are TRBV7-2 and TRBJ1-2; D is perhaps TRBD1 (5 bases). The CDR3 extends over 16 amino acids. Trimming removed 5 bases from V and 2 bases from J, with 18 bases in between. Germline loops: CDR1 SGHTA, CDR2 FQGNSA. The CDR3 loop is CASSPSRLGGNYGYTF. CDR3 DNA: TGTGCCAGCAGCCCTAGCAGGTTGGGGGGAAACTATGGCTACACCTTC.

This clone appeared a few times. The V gene is TRBV28, the J gene TRBJ1-1; possible D gene TRBD1, 5 bases. V was clipped by 8 bases and J by 8 bases, with 12 bases between them. The CDR3 sequence is 11 residues long. Germline CDR1 and CDR2: MDHEN and SYDVKM. The CDR3 DNA reads as TGTGCCAGCTGGCAGGGAAGGGAAGCTTTCTTT. It encodes CASWQGREAFF.

The chain employs TRBV2 and TRBJ2-6, with TRBD1 matching 8 bases. Germline-derived CDR1 and CDR2 are SNHLY and FYNNEI. J was trimmed by 0 bases and V by 0 bases; bases with no gene match: 4. This CDR3 region has 18 residues. CDR3 coding DNA: TGTGCCAGCAGTGAAGCGTGGGACAGGAGCTCTGGGGCCAACGTCCTGACTTTC. This sequence encodes CASSEAWDRSSGANVLTF.

CDR3: CASSFRTGTYEQYF. CDR3 nucleotide sequence: TGCGCCAGCAGCTTCAGGACAGGGACCTACGAGCAGTACTTC. The chain combines TRBV5-1 with TRBJ2-7; TRBD1 matches at 8 bases. Germline V CDR1 and CDR2: SGHRS, YFSETQ. The length of the CDR3 is 14 residues. Germline trimming cut 2 bases from V and 2 bases from J; bases unmatched to any gene: 3.

V and J are TRBV28 and TRBJ1-5; possibly TRBD1 for D (5 bases). The ends were cut back, 6 bases at V and 0 bases at J, with 15 bases in the middle. In germline, CDR1 is MDHEN, CDR2 SYDVKM. There are 16 residues in the CDR3. CDR3 protein: CASSDTQDYSNQPQHF. The CDR3 region has the DNA TGTGCCAGCAGCGACACACAGGATTATAGCAATCAGCCCCAGCATTTT.

Regarding this clone: In the same sample, other DNA sequences code for this CDR3. V gene TRBV28 combines with J gene TRBJ2-7; the D is unclear. This CDR3 is 13 amino acids long. V was pared by 3 bases and J by 1 base, with 7 bases between. Germline CDR1 is MDHEN and CDR2 is SYDVKM. The DNA of the CDR3 is TGTGCCAGCAGTTTCGGTCTATCCTACGAGCAGTACTTC. The encoded protein is CASSFGLSYEQYF.

The chain recombines TRBV25-1 with TRBJ1-6; D is possibly TRBD1 (5 bases). Between the trimmed V and J ends, which lost 5 bases and 4 bases, there was a span of 12 bases. The CDR3 totals 15 residues. CDR1 MGHDK and CDR2 SYGVNS come from the germline V gene. The CDR3 reads CASSTKTVYNSPLHF. CDR3 bases: TGTGCCAGCAGTACCAAGACAGTATATAATTCACCCCTCCACTTT.

The J gene is TRBJ1-3, the V gene TRBV5-1; D gene uncertain. V lost 4 bases to trimming and J lost 2 bases, with 10 bases between them. The CDR3 sequence is 14 residues long. Germline-derived CDR1 and CDR2 are SGHRS and YFSETQ. The CDR3 protein is CASSQGGPGNTIYF. In nucleotides, the CDR3 is TGCGCCAGCAGCCAAGGTGGGCCTGGAAACACCATATATTTT.

This clone occurred once. This chain joins TRBV2 and TRBJ2-6; tentatively, D is TRBD2 (6 bases). CDR3 length: 15 amino acids. Germline V gene sequence: CDR1 SNHLY, CDR2 FYNNEI. Trimming removed 6 bases from V and 2 bases from J, with 11 bases in between. CDR3 sequence (DNA): TGTGCCAGCAGGGGGTGGGGGGCTGGGGCCAACGTCCTGACTTTC. It translates to CASRGWGAGANVLTF.

The chain joins TRBV28 to TRBJ2-7, with 10 bases fitting TRBD1. This CDR3 contains 13 residues. Germline V gene data show CDR1 as MDHEN and CDR2 as SYDVKM. The CDR3 loop reads CACDRGLAYEQYF. In DNA, the CDR3 is TGTGCTTGCGACAGGGGGCTAGCCTACGAGCAGTACTTC.